These T cell receptor beta chains were read from a single sample in a study of blood T cells in healthy people across ages. TCRdb reanalysed the 5' RACE reads using MiXCR and keeps one entry per CDR3 protein. Altogether 580,000 or so distinct CDR3 sequences are present, around 48% being singletons, with the ten largest covering 20% to 25%. The sample taken for sequencing was blood. The receptors come from a man older than 75 in good health. Each CDR3 is given with its conserved first and last residue. Each record gives: V gene, clone size, J gene, D gene, CDR3 DNA, CDR3 protein. A D gene is named only where the DNA matches it firmly. A row's size may be missing; if present it is once, few, many or a size class.

>TRBV20-1|.|TRBJ2-7|TRBD1
TGCAGTGCTAGACCCGGACAGGGTTACAACGAGCAGTACTTC
CSARPGQGYNEQYF
>TRBV9|.|TRBJ2-1|.
TGTGCCAGAAGCCCCGTCCAAACAGCTTGGGATGAGCAGTTCTTC
CARSPVQTAWDEQFF
>TRBV10-1|.|TRBJ1-1|.
TGCGCCAGCAGTGAGTCCAAGGCGTCTTGGGCTTTCTTT
CASSESKASWAFF
>TRBV6-2/TRBV6-3|.|TRBJ2-1|.
TGTGCCAGCAATGGGGTGGGGCAGGTCTTTTACAATGAGCAGTTCTTC
CASNGVGQVFYNEQFF
>TRBV12-3/TRBV12-4|.|TRBJ1-1|.
TGTGCCAGCAGTTTAGGGAGACAGTACACTGAAGCTTTCTTT
CASSLGRQYTEAFF
>TRBV20-1|.|TRBJ2-5|TRBD2
TGCAGTGCAGAGGAGCGGGGGGGCGGGAAAGAGACCCAGTACTTC
CSAEERGGGKETQYF
>TRBV20-1|.|TRBJ1-1|.
TGCAGTGCCCCGGGGGCTGGAAGCACTGAAGCTTTCTTT
CSAPGAGSTEAFF
>TRBV6-5|many|TRBJ1-2|.
TGTGCCAGCCGCCCTCCCTCGGGGGGTGTTAACTATGGCTACACCTTC
CASRPPSGGVNYGYTF
>TRBV15|.|TRBJ1-4|.
TGTGCCACCAGCAGTATGGTCGGTAGTGAAAAACTGTTTTTT
CATSSMVGSEKLFF
>TRBV7-2|.|TRBJ2-4|.
TGTGCCAGCAGCCTCGTGGGCAGGGCGGACATTCAGTACTTC
CASSLVGRADIQYF
>TRBV5-1|.|TRBJ2-1|.
TGCGCCAGCAGTCGGGCAGGGTTCCCCTACAATGAGCAGTTCTTC
CASSRAGFPYNEQFF
>TRBV7-2|.|TRBJ1-2|.
TGTGCCAGCAGCTTAGGATCCGGGTATGGCTACACCTTC
CASSLGSGYGYTF
>TRBV7-2|few|TRBJ1-1|.
TGTGCCAGCAGCCTGGACATCTACACTGAAGCTTTCTTT
CASSLDIYTEAFF
>TRBV29-1|few|TRBJ2-1|.
TGCAGCTTCGGGCCGTTTGACTCTGAGCAGTTCTTC
CSFGPFDSEQFF
>TRBV2|.|TRBJ2-5|.
TGTGCCAGCAGGAGGGGGGACACTCAAGAGACCCAGTACTTC
CASRRGDTQETQYF
>TRBV20-1|few|TRBJ2-1|TRBD2
TGCAGTGCTCGTACTAGCGCACCCTACAATGAGCAGTTCTTC
CSARTSAPYNEQFF
>TRBV18|.|TRBJ1-2|.
TGTGCCAGCTCACCACCGAATATGAGAGCTAACTATGGCTACACCTTC
CASSPPNMRANYGYTF
>TRBV6-2/TRBV6-3|few|TRBJ2-6|TRBD1
TGTGCCAGCAGTCGGACAGGGACTGGGGCCAACGTCCTGACTTTC
CASSRTGTGANVLTF
>TRBV29-1|.|TRBJ1-3|.
TGCAGCGTTGCAGGGGACTCTGGAAACACCATATATTTT
CSVAGDSGNTIYF
>TRBV20-1|few|TRBJ2-1|TRBD1
TGCAGTGCTAGAGATAGTCAGGGGGCGGGTGAGCAGTTCTTC
CSARDSQGAGEQFF
>TRBV20-1|few|TRBJ2-3|.
TGCAGTGCTAGACCTCGAGATACGCAGTATTTT
CSARPRDTQYF
>TRBV28|.|TRBJ2-1|.
TGTGCCAGCAGACCCCCGGAGCAGTTCTTC
CASRPPEQFF
>TRBV7-6|few|TRBJ2-7|TRBD1
TGTGCCAGCAGCCACGGACAGGGGGTGACGGGCGAGCAGTACTTC
CASSHGQGVTGEQYF
>TRBV4-3|.|TRBJ2-7|.
TGCGCCAGCAGCCAAGATTTTGTCTTTGGCGAGCAGTACTTC
CASSQDFVFGEQYF
>TRBV7-2|.|TRBJ2-3|.
TGTGCCGGCAGCCCCAGGATGGGCACAGATACGCAGTATTTT
CAGSPRMGTDTQYF
>TRBV12-3/TRBV12-4|.|TRBJ2-5|.
TGTGCCAGCAGCTTAAGGCGGAGGCGGCAAGAGACCCAGTACTTC
CASSLRRRRQETQYF
>TRBV5-5|.|TRBJ2-1|.
TGTGCCAGCAGCCCCAAGGAGCGGGAGCAGTTCTTC
CASSPKEREQFF
>TRBV5-1|few|TRBJ2-1|TRBD2
TGCGCCAGCAGCTTGGGGACCGCCGGCGGGGGGTCCTACAATGAGCAGTTCTTC
CASSLGTAGGGSYNEQFF
>TRBV9|.|TRBJ1-2|TRBD1
TGTGCCAGCAGCCCGCGGGACAGGTCGCCGTATGGCTACACCTTC
CASSPRDRSPYGYTF
>TRBV5-1|.|TRBJ2-1|TRBD2
TGCGCCAGCAGCCTTGTTGGCGCCCTCGGCGGGAGGGCTTATGAGCAGTTCTTC
CASSLVGALGGRAYEQFF
>TRBV20-1|few|TRBJ2-3|.
TGCAGTGCTAGAGATGCAGGGACGCAGTATTTT
CSARDAGTQYF
>TRBV29-1|.|TRBJ2-2|.
TGCAGCGTCCCCTTCGCGGGAAACACCGGGGAGCTGTTTTTT
CSVPFAGNTGELFF
>TRBV9|.|TRBJ2-7|.
TGTGCCAGCAGCGTGGGGGGCCCCAGCTCCTACGAGCAGTACTTC
CASSVGGPSSYEQYF
>TRBV20-1|few|TRBJ2-3|.
TGCAGTGCTAGAGATATGTTAACCGGCGGAGATACGCAGTATTTT
CSARDMLTGGDTQYF
>TRBV20-1|once|TRBJ2-5|TRBD2
TGCAGTGCTAGTACCCAATCTAGCGGGAGTACCGAGACCCAGTACTTC
CSASTQSSGSTETQYF
>TRBV7-9|few|TRBJ2-7|.
TGTGCCAGCAGCTTAGCCGGGGATGTCTACGAGCAGTACTTC
CASSLAGDVYEQYF
>TRBV21-1|.|TRBJ1-5|.
TGTGCCAGCGCGACAGGGGGCTTTAGCAATCAGCCCCAGCATTTT
CASATGGFSNQPQHF
>TRBV20-1|.|TRBJ2-7|.
TGCAGTGCTAGAGATGTTCGCAGTCTCGAGCAGTACTTC
CSARDVRSLEQYF
>TRBV20-1|.|TRBJ2-3|.
TGCAGTGCTGGCCGGGACCGGCGGGCAGATACGCAGTATTTT
CSAGRDRRADTQYF
>TRBV27|many|TRBJ1-2|.
TGTGCCAGCAGTTTATATCACCATGGCTACACCTTC
CASSLYHHGYTF
>TRBV7-9|.|TRBJ1-4|.
TGTGCCAGCAGCCAGGCGGCAACTAATGAAAAACTGTTTTTT
CASSQAATNEKLFF
>TRBV6-1|.|TRBJ2-3|.
TGTGCCAGCAGTGATTCACTAGCAATTGCAGATACGCAGTATTTT
CASSDSLAIADTQYF
>TRBV6-5|few|TRBJ2-3|.
TGTGCCAGCAGTATCTCGCGGTCATCAGATACGCAGTATTTT
CASSISRSSDTQYF
>TRBV20-1|.|TRBJ2-7|.
TGCAGTGCTTCCATATCCAGCCTCTACGAGCAGTACTTC
CSASISSLYEQYF
>TRBV5-1|.|TRBJ1-1|.
TGCGCCGGCAGCTTCTCGGAGAATGAAGCTTTCTTT
CAGSFSENEAFF
>TRBV5-1|few|TRBJ1-1|TRBD1
TGCGCCAGCGAACGTACGGGACAGGGTCCTTCGAACACTGAAGCTTTCTTT
CASERTGQGPSNTEAFF
>TRBV6-5|.|TRBJ2-6|TRBD1
TGTGCCAGCAGTAGGGACAGTGTCTCTGGGGCCAACGCCCTGACTTTC
CASSRDSVSGANALTF
>TRBV29-1|few|TRBJ1-2|TRBD1
TGCAGCGTTGAGGACAGGGAGTATGGCTACACCTTC
CSVEDREYGYTF
>TRBV20-1|.|TRBJ2-3|TRBD2
TGCAGTGCTACTTCTAGCTGGACTAGCGGGACCCCAGATACGCAGTATTTT
CSATSSWTSGTPDTQYF
>TRBV7-2|.|TRBJ2-7|TRBD2
TGTGCCAGCAGCTTAGGACCTAGCGGGCTCTCCACTCCCTACGAGCAGTACTTC
CASSLGPSGLSTPYEQYF
>TRBV12-3/TRBV12-4|.|TRBJ2-1|TRBD2
TGTGCCAGCAGTCCGACCGCTAGCGGGAGACTTGAGCAGTTCTTC
CASSPTASGRLEQFF
>TRBV6-6|many|TRBJ2-6|.
TGTGCCAGCAGTTACTGGTCTGTTACTGGGGCCAACGTCCTGACTTTC
CASSYWSVTGANVLTF
>TRBV20-1|.|TRBJ2-5|TRBD1
TGCAGTGCTAGACTACCGGGACAGCTCCAAGAGACCCAGTACTTC
CSARLPGQLQETQYF